This T cell receptor beta chain is from a study of blood T cell repertoires in COVID-19. About the study: Collection of acute and convalescent COVID-19 samples took place in the United States, Italy and Spain. Sources were T cells, B-cell-depleted T cells, or PBMCs; the material itself was cDNA or gDNA.

CDR3 length: 13 amino acids. The J segment lost 13 bases and the V segment lost 2 bases, leaving 5 bases of the junction unmatched. Germline V gene sequence: CDR1 MNHNS, CDR2 SASEGT. The protocol was immunoSEQ multiplex PCR, while the TCRdb copy is restricted to in-frame clones and leaves out a portion. Of around 140,000 clones listed, approximately 88% are singletons. The rearrangement uses TRBV6-1 and TRBJ2-5; 12 bases agree with TRBD2. This TCR was sampled from a woman in her forties or fifties with acute or convalescent COVID-19. The sequencing sample was made of peripheral blood. For the CDR3, the DNA is TGTGCCAGCAGTGAACTCGGGACTAGCGGGCGGTACTTC. It codes for CASSELGTSGRYF.